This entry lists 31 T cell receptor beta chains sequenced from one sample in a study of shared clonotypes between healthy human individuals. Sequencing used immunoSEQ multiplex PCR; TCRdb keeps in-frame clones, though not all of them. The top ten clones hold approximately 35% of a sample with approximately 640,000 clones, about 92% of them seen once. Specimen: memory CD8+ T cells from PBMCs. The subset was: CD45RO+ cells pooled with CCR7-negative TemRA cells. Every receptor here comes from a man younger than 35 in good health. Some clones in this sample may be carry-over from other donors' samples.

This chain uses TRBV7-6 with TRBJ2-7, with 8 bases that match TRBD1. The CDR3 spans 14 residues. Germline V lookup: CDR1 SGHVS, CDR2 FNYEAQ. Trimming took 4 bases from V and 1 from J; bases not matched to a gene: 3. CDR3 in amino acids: CASSWTGRSYEQYF. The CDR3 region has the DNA TGTGCCAGCAGCTGGACAGGGCGATCCTACGAGCAGTACTTC.

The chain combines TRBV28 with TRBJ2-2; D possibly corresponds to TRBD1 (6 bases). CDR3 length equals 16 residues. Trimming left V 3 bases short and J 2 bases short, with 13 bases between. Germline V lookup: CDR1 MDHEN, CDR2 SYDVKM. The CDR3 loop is CASSLTTGSNTGELFF. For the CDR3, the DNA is TGTGCCAGCAGTTTGACTACAGGGAGCAACACCGGGGAGCTGTTTTTT.

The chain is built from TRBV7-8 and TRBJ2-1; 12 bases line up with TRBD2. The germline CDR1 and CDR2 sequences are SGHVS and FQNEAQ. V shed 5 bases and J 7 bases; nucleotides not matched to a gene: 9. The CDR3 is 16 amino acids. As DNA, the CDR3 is TGTGCCAGCAGCAGACTAGCGGGAGTGCTCTCGAATGAGCAGTTCTTC. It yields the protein CASSRLAGVLSNEQFF.

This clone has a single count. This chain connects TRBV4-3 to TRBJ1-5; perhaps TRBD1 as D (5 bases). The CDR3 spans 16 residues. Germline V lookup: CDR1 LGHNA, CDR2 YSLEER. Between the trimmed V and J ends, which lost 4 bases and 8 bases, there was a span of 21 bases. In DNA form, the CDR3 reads TGCGCCAGCAGCCGCATGGTTGGGGACCTGGGCGAGCCCCAGCATTTT. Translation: CASSRMVGDLGEPQHF.

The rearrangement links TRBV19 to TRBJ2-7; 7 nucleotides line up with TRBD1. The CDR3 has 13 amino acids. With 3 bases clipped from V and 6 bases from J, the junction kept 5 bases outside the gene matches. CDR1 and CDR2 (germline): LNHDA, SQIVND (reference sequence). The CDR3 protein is CASSIIQGREQYF. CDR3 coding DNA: TGTGCCAGTAGTATTATACAGGGGCGCGAGCAGTACTTC. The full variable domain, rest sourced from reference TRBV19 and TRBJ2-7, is DGGITQSPKYLFRKEGQNVTLSCEQNLNHDAMYWYRQDPGQGLRLIYYSQIVNDFQKGDIAEGYSVSREKKESFPLTVTSAQKNPTAFYLCASSIIQGREQYFGPGTRLTVT.

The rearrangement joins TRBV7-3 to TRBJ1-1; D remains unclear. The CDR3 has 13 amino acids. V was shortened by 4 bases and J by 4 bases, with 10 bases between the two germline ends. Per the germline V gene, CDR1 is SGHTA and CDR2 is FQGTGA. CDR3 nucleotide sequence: TGTGCCAGCAGCTACGGGAGGAGCACTGAAGCTTTCTTT. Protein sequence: CASSYGRSTEAFF.

The CDR3 DNA reads as TGTGCCAGCAGCTACCGGGACAATGAAGGTTTAGGTCGGTTCTTC. Amino acid sequence: CASSYRDNEGLGRFF. The rearrangement links TRBV27 to TRBJ2-1; tentative D call: TRBD1 (6 bases). In germline, CDR1 is MNHEY, CDR2 SMNVEV (reference sequence). The CDR3 is 15 amino acids. Trimming left V 6 bases short and J 15 bases short, with 27 bases between.

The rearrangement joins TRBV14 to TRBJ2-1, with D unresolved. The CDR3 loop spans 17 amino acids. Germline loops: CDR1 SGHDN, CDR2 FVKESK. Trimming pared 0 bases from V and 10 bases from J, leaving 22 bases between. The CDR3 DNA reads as TGTGCCAGCAGCCAAGACCCCCGAAGGCCCTCAGGAATAGAGCAGTTCTTC. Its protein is CASSQDPRRPSGIEQFF. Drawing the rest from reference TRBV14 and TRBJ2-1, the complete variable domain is EAGVTQFPSHSVIEKGQTVTLRCDPISGHDNLYWYRRVMGKEIKFLLHFVKESKQDESGMPNNRFLAERTGGTYSTLKVQPAELEDSGVYFCASSQDPRRPSGIEQFFGPGTRLTVL.

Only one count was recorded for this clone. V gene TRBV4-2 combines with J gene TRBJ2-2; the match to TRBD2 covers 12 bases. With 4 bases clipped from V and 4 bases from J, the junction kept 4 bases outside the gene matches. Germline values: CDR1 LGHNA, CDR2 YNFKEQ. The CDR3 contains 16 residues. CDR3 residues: CASSRLAGAITGELFF. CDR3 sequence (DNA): TGTGCCAGCAGCCGACTAGCGGGAGCTATCACCGGGGAGCTGTTTTTT.

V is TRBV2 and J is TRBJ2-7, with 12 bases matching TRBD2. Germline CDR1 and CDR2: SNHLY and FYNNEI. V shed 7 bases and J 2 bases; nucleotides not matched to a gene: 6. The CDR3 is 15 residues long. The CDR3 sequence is CASIYLAGGAYEQYF. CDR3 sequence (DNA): TGTGCCAGCATTTACCTAGCGGGAGGGGCCTACGAGCAGTACTTC.

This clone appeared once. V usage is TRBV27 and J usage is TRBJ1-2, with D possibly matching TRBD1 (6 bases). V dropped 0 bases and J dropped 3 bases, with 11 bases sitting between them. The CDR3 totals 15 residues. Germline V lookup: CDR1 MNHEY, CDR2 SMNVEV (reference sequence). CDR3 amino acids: CASSLSGGSDYGYTF. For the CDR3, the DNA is TGTGCCAGCAGTTTATCGGGGGGCTCGGACTATGGCTACACCTTC.

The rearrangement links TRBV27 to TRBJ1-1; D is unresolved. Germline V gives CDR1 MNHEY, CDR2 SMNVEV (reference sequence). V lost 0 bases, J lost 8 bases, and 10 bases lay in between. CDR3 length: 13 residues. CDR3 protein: CASSLSLLTEAFF. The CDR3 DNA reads TGTGCCAGCAGTTTATCTCTATTGACAGAAGCTTTCTTT.

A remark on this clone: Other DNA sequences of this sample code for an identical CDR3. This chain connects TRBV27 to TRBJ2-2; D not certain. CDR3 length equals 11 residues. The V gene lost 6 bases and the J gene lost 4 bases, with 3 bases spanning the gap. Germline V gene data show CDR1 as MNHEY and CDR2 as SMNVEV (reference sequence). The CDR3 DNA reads TGTGCCAGCAGCCGCACCGGGGAGCTGTTTTTT. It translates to CASSRTGELFF.

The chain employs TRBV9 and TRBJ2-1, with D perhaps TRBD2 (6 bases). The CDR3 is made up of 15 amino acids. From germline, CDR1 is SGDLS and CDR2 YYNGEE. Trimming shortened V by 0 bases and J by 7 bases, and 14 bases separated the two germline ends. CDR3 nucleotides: TGTGCCAGCAGCGTAGCGGGGGTACTAGGGAATGAGCAGTTCTTC. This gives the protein CASSVAGVLGNEQFF. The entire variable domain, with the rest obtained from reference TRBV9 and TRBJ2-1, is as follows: DSGVTQTPKHLITATGQRVTLRCSPRSGDLSVYWYQQSLDQGLQFLIQYYNGEERAKGNILERFSAQQFPDLHSELNLSSLELGDSALYFCASSVAGVLGNEQFFGPGTRLTVL.

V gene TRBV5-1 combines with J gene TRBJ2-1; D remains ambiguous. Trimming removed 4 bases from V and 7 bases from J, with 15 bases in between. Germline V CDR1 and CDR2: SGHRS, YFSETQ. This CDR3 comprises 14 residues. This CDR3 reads CASSGRENPNEQFF. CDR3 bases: TGCGCCAGCAGCGGCCGAGAGAACCCGAATGAGCAGTTCTTC.

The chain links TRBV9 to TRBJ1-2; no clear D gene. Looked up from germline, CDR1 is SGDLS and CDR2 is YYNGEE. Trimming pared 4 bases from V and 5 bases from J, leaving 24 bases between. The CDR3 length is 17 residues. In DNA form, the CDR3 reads TGTGCCAGCAGCCCGAAGAGTACAGTCTCTACGTATTATGGCTACACCTTC. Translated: CASSPKSTVSTYYGYTF.

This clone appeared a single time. CDR3 nucleotides: TGTGCCAGCAGTCCCAGCTTGTTCCGCCAGGCTAAAACCAAAATCATGAACACTGAAGCTTTCTTT. It codes for CASSPSLFRQAKTKIMNTEAFF. J is TRBJ1-1 and V is TRBV28; D unresolved. From germline, CDR1 is MDHEN and CDR2 SYDVKM. The CDR3 loop spans 22 amino acids. Trimming removed 5 bases at V and 0 bases at J, with 34 bases between.

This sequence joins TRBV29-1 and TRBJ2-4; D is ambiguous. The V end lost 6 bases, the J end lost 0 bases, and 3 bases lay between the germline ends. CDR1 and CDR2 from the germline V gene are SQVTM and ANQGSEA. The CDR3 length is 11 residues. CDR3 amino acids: CSVGAKNIQYF. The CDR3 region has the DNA TGCAGCGTCGGAGCCAAAAACATTCAGTACTTC.

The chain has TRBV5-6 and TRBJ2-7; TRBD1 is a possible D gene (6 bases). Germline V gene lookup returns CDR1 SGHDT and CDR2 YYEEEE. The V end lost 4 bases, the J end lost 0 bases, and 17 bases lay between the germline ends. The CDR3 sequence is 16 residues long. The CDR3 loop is CASSGEGQVNSYEQYF. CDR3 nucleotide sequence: TGTGCCAGCAGCGGCGAGGGACAAGTTAACTCCTACGAGCAGTACTTC.

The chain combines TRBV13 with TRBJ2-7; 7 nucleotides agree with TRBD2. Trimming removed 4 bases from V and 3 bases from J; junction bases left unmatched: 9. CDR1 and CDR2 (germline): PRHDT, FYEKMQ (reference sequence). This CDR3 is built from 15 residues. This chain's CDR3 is CASSWGSGVNYEQYF. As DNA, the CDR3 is TGTGCCAGCAGCTGGGGGAGCGGGGTAAACTACGAGCAGTACTTC.

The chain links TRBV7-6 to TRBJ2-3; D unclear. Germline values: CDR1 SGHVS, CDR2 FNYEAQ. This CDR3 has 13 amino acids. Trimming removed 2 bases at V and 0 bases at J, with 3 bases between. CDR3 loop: CASSLKSTDTQYF. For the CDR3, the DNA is TGTGCCAGCAGCTTAAAAAGCACAGATACGCAGTATTTT. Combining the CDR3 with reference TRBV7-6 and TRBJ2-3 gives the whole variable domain GAGVSQSPRYKVTKRGQDVALRCDPISGHVSLYWYRQALGQGPEFLTYFNYEAQQDKSGLPNDRFSAERPEGSISTLTIQRTEQRDSAMYRCASSLKSTDTQYFGPGTRLTVL.

The CDR3 region is CASSFSGRGSYEQYF. Here the CDR3 DNA reads TGTGCCAGCAGCTTTAGCGGGAGGGGTTCCTACGAGCAGTACTTC. V gene TRBV11-2 combines with J gene TRBJ2-7; 11 nucleotides match TRBD2. Germline CDR1 and CDR2: SGHAT and FQNNGV. Trimming cost V 3 bases and J 1 base; bases outside gene matches: 2. The CDR3 consists of 15 residues. Full variable domain (remainder filled in from reference TRBV11-2 and TRBJ2-7): EAGVAQSPRYKIIEKRQSVAFWCNPISGHATLYWYQQILGQGPKLLIQFQNNGVVDDSQLPKDRFSAERLKGVDSTLKIQPAKLEDSAVYLCASSFSGRGSYEQYFGPGTRLTVT.

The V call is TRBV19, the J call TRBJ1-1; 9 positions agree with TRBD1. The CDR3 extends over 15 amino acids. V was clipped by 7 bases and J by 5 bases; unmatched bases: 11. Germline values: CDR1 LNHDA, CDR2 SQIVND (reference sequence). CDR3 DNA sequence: TGTGCCAGTACCCCGGACAGGGGTTGGGCGACTGAAGCTTTCTTT. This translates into CASTPDRGWATEAFF.

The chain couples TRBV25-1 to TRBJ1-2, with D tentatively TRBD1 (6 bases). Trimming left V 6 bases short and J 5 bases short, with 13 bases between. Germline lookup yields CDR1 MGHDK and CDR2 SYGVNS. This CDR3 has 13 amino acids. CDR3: CASRADRGYGYTF. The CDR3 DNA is TGTGCCAGCAGGGCGGACAGAGGATATGGCTACACCTTC.

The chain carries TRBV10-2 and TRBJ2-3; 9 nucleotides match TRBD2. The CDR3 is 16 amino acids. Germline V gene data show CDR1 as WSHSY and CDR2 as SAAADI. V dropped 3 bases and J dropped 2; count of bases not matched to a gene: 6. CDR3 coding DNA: TGCGCCAGCAGTGATAGGCGGGAGGGCTTCACAGATACGCAGTATTTT. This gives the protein CASSDRREGFTDTQYF.

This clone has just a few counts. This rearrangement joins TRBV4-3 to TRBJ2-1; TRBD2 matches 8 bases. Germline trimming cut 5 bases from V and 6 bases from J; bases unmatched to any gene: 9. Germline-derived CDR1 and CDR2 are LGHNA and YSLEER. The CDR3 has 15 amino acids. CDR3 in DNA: TGCGCCAGCAGCGGTGGACTAGCATTAGCCAATGAGCAGTTCTTC. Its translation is CASSGGLALANEQFF.

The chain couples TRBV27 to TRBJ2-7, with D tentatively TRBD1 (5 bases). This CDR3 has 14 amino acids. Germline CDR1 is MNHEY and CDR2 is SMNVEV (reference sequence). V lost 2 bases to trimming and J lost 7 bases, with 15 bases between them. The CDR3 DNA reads TGTGCCAGCAGTTTAAGGGGCTTCGCCCAGGAGCAGTACTTC. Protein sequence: CASSLRGFAQEQYF.

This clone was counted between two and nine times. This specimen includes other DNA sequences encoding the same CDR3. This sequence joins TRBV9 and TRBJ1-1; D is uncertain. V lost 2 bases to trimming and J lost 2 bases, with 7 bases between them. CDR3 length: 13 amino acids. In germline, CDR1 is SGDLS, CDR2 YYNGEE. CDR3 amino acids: CASSVGSNTEAFF. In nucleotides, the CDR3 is TGTGCCAGCAGCGTGGGATCTAACACTGAAGCTTTCTTT.

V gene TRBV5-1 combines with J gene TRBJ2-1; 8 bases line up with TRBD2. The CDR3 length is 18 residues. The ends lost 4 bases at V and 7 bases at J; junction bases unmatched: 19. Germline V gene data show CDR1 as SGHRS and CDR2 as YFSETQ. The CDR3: CASSPWEGVYGRANEQFF. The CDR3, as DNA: TGCGCCAGCAGCCCGTGGGAGGGGGTCTACGGGAGGGCAAATGAGCAGTTCTTC.

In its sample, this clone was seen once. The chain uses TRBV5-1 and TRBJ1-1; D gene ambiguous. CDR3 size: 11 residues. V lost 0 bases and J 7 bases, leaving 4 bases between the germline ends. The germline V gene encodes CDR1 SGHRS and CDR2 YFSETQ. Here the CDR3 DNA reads TGCGCCAGCAGCTTGGCGGGTGAAGCTTTCTTT. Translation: CASSLAGEAFF.

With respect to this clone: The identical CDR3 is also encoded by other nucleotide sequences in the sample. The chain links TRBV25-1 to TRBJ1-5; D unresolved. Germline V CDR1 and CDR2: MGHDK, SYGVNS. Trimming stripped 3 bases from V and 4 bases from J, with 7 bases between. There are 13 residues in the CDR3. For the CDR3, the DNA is TGTGCCAGCAGTGACAGTCTAAATCAGCCCCAGCATTTT. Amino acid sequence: CASSDSLNQPQHF.